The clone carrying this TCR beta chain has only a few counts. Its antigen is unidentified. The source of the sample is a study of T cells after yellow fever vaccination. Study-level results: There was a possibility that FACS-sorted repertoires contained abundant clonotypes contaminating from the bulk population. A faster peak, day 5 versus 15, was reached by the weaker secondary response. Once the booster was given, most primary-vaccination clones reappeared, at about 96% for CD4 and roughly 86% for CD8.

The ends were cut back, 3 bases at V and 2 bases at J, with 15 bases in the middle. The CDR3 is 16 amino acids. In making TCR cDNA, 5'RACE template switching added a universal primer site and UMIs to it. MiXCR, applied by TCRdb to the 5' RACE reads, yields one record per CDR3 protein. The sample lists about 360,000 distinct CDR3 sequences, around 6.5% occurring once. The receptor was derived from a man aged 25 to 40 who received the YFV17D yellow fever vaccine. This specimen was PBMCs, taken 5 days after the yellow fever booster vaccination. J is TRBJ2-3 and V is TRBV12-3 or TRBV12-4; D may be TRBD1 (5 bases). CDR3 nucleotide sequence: TGTGCCAGCAGTTTGAGGCGACAGATAAACACAGATACGCAGTATTTT. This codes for CASSLRRQINTDTQYF.